A selection of T cell receptor beta chains follows, all from one sample in a study of shared clonotypes between healthy human individuals. Profiling relied on immunoSEQ multiplex PCR, and the TCRdb table lists in-frame clones only, not all of them. This table has a few million clones, 85% to 95% appearing once. Sample: naive CD4+ T cells sorted from blood. The receptor source for this set is a man between 18 and 35 years old in good health. CDR3s leave out the opening cysteine and the closing phenylalanine or tryptophan. The order of the fields is V gene, J gene, CDR3 protein.

TRBV9	TRBJ1-2	ASSVDGAPATIFS
TRBV4-3	TRBJ2-2	ASSQVGGELF
TRBV10-1	TRBJ1-1	ASSESGRNTEAF
TRBV21-1	TRBJ2-4	ASSKALRPQGVAKNIQY
TRBV7-2	TRBJ2-3	ASSPGGTGGTDTQY
TRBV19	TRBJ1-5	ASSILEVYQPQH
TRBV5-4	TRBJ1-1	ASSPQEAGNTEAF
TRBV19	TRBJ1-4	ASSPRQDGEKLF
TRBV5-1	TRBJ2-3	ASSLGGLAASTDTQY
TRBV18	TRBJ1-6	ASDRGQNYNSPLH
TRBV19	TRBJ2-2	ASNQGLETGELF
TRBV5-1	TRBJ2-3	ASSPGSTSTDTQY
TRBV7-9	TRBJ2-7	ASSPGQGPFEQY
TRBV7-9	TRBJ2-1	ASSLVPPTGNEQF
TRBV6-5	TRBJ2-1	ASRDGLAAYNEQF
TRBV5-1	TRBJ2-2	ASSLEVNTGELF